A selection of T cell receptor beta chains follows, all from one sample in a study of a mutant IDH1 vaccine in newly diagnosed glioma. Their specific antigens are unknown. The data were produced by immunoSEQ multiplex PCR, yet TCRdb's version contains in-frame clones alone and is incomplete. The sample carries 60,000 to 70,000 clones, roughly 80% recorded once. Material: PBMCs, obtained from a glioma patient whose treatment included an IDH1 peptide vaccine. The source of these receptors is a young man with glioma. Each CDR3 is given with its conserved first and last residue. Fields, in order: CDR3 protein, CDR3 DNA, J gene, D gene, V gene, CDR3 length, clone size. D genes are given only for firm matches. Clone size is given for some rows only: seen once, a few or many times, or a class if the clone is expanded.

cdr3_aa: CASSHPFGTPSGLFF
cdr3_nt: TGCGCCAGCAGCCATCCTTTCGGTACGCCTTCCGGGCTGTTTTTT
j_call: TRBJ2-2
d_call: NA
v_call: TRBV4-1
cdr3_length: 15
clone_size: NA

cdr3_aa: CASSLAGMNTEAFF
cdr3_nt: TGCGCCAGCAGCTTGGCCGGCATGAACACTGAAGCTTTCTTT
j_call: TRBJ1-1
d_call: NA
v_call: TRBV5-1
cdr3_length: 14
clone_size: few

cdr3_aa: CASSSPGFLEKLFF
cdr3_nt: TGTGCCAGTAGTTCTCCGGGATTTTTAGAAAAACTGTTTTTT
j_call: TRBJ1-4
d_call: NA
v_call: TRBV19
cdr3_length: 14
clone_size: NA

cdr3_aa: CASSSRLGGYTF
cdr3_nt: TGTGCCAGCAGCTCTCGGCTGGGTGGCTACACCTTC
j_call: TRBJ1-2
d_call: NA
v_call: TRBV28
cdr3_length: 12
clone_size: NA

cdr3_aa: CATSRGTGGRNTEAFF
cdr3_nt: TGTGCCACCAGCAGAGGGACAGGGGGCAGGAACACTGAAGCTTTCTTT
j_call: TRBJ1-1
d_call: TRBD1
v_call: TRBV15
cdr3_length: 16
clone_size: NA

cdr3_aa: CASSALTGTRVVNEQFF
cdr3_nt: TGTGCCAGCAGCGCGCTGACCGGGACTAGAGTCGTCAATGAGCAGTTCTTC
j_call: TRBJ2-1
d_call: TRBD2
v_call: TRBV9
cdr3_length: 17
clone_size: NA

cdr3_aa: CASGGTSQSSSYNEQFF
cdr3_nt: TGTGCCAGCGGGGGGACTAGCCAATCGAGCTCCTACAATGAGCAGTTCTTC
j_call: TRBJ2-1
d_call: TRBD2
v_call: TRBV13
cdr3_length: 17
clone_size: once

cdr3_aa: CASSTDRSSYNEQFF
cdr3_nt: TGTGCCAGCAGTACGGACAGGAGCTCCTACAATGAGCAGTTCTTC
j_call: TRBJ2-1
d_call: TRBD1
v_call: TRBV6-5
cdr3_length: 15
clone_size: NA

cdr3_aa: CASSRRDRQPQHF
cdr3_nt: TGTGCCAGCAGTCGCCGGGATCGTCAGCCCCAGCATTTT
j_call: TRBJ1-5
d_call: NA
v_call: TRBV6-5
cdr3_length: 13
clone_size: NA

cdr3_aa: CASSAGTGTSGNTIYF
cdr3_nt: TGTGCCAGCAGCGCCGGGACAGGGACCTCTGGAAACACCATATATTTT
j_call: TRBJ1-3
d_call: TRBD1
v_call: TRBV9
cdr3_length: 16
clone_size: NA

cdr3_aa: CASSLAPTDNQPQHF
cdr3_nt: TGCGCCAGCAGCTTGGCCCCGACAGACAATCAGCCCCAGCATTTT
j_call: TRBJ1-5
d_call: NA
v_call: TRBV5-1
cdr3_length: 15
clone_size: NA

cdr3_aa: CASSQVYTSGNTIYF
cdr3_nt: TGCGCCAGCAGCCAAGTCTATACGTCTGGAAACACCATATATTTT
j_call: TRBJ1-3
d_call: NA
v_call: TRBV4-1
cdr3_length: 15
clone_size: NA

cdr3_aa: CASSEGNTEAFF
cdr3_nt: TGCGCCAGCAGTGAAGGGAACACTGAAGCTTTCTTT
j_call: TRBJ1-1
d_call: NA
v_call: TRBV10-1
cdr3_length: 12
clone_size: NA

cdr3_aa: CASSHTDSAYEQYF
cdr3_nt: TGTGCCAGCAGCCATACGGACAGTGCCTACGAGCAGTACTTC
j_call: TRBJ2-7
d_call: NA
v_call: TRBV7-9
cdr3_length: 14
clone_size: NA

cdr3_aa: CASSEVPRTGSQYF
cdr3_nt: TGTGCCAGCAGTGAAGTTCCCCGGACCGGATCGCAGTACTTC
j_call: TRBJ2-5
d_call: NA
v_call: TRBV6-1
cdr3_length: 14
clone_size: once

cdr3_aa: CASSYFPASTDTQYF
cdr3_nt: TGTGCCAGCAGTTACTTCCCGGCAAGCACAGATACGCAGTATTTT
j_call: TRBJ2-3
d_call: NA
v_call: TRBV6-5
cdr3_length: 15
clone_size: NA

cdr3_aa: CALIAGRDYGYTF
cdr3_nt: TGTGCCTTAATAGCAGGGAGGGACTATGGCTACACCTTC
j_call: TRBJ1-2
d_call: NA
v_call: TRBV30
cdr3_length: 13
clone_size: NA

cdr3_aa: CASSSSGTANTEAFF
cdr3_nt: TGTGCCAGCAGCTCGTCCGGGACAGCGAACACTGAAGCTTTCTTT
j_call: TRBJ1-1
d_call: TRBD1
v_call: TRBV7-9
cdr3_length: 15
clone_size: few

cdr3_aa: CASNLGRRVGELFF
cdr3_nt: TGTGCCAGCAACCTGGGCCGGAGGGTGGGGGAGCTGTTTTTT
j_call: TRBJ2-2
d_call: NA
v_call: TRBV2
cdr3_length: 14
clone_size: NA

cdr3_aa: CASSYPVGTSGDEQYF
cdr3_nt: TGTGCCAGCAGCTACCCGGTGGGGACTAGCGGAGACGAGCAGTACTTC
j_call: TRBJ2-7
d_call: TRBD2
v_call: TRBV7-9
cdr3_length: 16
clone_size: NA

cdr3_aa: CASRDRLAGREETQYF
cdr3_nt: TGTGCCAGCAGGGATAGACTAGCGGGGAGGGAAGAGACCCAGTACTTC
j_call: TRBJ2-5
d_call: TRBD2
v_call: TRBV27
cdr3_length: 16
clone_size: NA

cdr3_aa: CASSFLVRDRRYGYTF
cdr3_nt: TGCGCCAGCAGTTTTCTCGTTCGGGACAGGCGCTATGGCTACACCTTC
j_call: TRBJ1-2
d_call: TRBD1
v_call: TRBV5-1
cdr3_length: 16
clone_size: NA

cdr3_aa: CASIRRGSRDNEQFF
cdr3_nt: TGTGCCAGCATCCGAAGGGGGTCGCGCGACAATGAGCAGTTCTTC
j_call: TRBJ2-1
d_call: NA
v_call: TRBV7-9
cdr3_length: 15
clone_size: NA

cdr3_aa: CAWRGLNTGELFF
cdr3_nt: TGTGCCTGGAGAGGATTAAACACCGGGGAGCTGTTTTTT
j_call: TRBJ2-2
d_call: NA
v_call: TRBV30
cdr3_length: 13
clone_size: NA

cdr3_aa: CASSLRLADYNEQFF
cdr3_nt: TGTGCCAGCAGCTTAAGGCTAGCGGATTACAATGAGCAGTTCTTC
j_call: TRBJ2-1
d_call: TRBD2
v_call: TRBV11-2
cdr3_length: 15
clone_size: NA

cdr3_aa: CASSLQVANTGELFF
cdr3_nt: TGCGCCAGCAGCTTACAGGTTGCGAACACCGGGGAGCTGTTTTTT
j_call: TRBJ2-2
d_call: NA
v_call: TRBV5-1
cdr3_length: 15
clone_size: NA

cdr3_aa: CASSPGKGRETQYF
cdr3_nt: TGTGCCAGCAGCCCGGGGAAGGGTCGAGAGACCCAGTACTTC
j_call: TRBJ2-5
d_call: NA
v_call: TRBV7-9
cdr3_length: 14
clone_size: NA

cdr3_aa: CASSPGVGTALNTGELFF
cdr3_nt: TGTGCCAGCAGCCCCGGGGTCGGCACGGCGCTTAACACCGGGGAGCTGTTTTTT
j_call: TRBJ2-2
d_call: NA
v_call: TRBV7-8
cdr3_length: 18
clone_size: NA

cdr3_aa: CASSPIPTAASELGQFF
cdr3_nt: TGTGCCAGCAGTCCTATTCCGACAGCCGCATCCGAATTAGGGCAGTTCTTC
j_call: TRBJ2-1
d_call: NA
v_call: TRBV27
cdr3_length: 17
clone_size: NA

cdr3_aa: CASSLTRTGNSPLHF
cdr3_nt: TGTGCCAGCAGCTTAACTAGGACAGGGAATTCACCCCTCCACTTT
j_call: TRBJ1-6
d_call: TRBD1
v_call: TRBV5-6
cdr3_length: 15
clone_size: NA

cdr3_aa: CSVVSVAYEQYF
cdr3_nt: TGCAGCGTAGTTAGCGTGGCGTACGAGCAGTACTTC
j_call: TRBJ2-7
d_call: NA
v_call: TRBV29-1
cdr3_length: 12
clone_size: NA

cdr3_aa: CASKTGASNQPQHF
cdr3_nt: TGTGCCAGCAAGACAGGCGCCAGCAATCAGCCCCAGCATTTT
j_call: TRBJ1-5
d_call: NA
v_call: TRBV2
cdr3_length: 14
clone_size: NA

cdr3_aa: CASRGTRMVTNYGYTF
cdr3_nt: TGTGCCAGCAGGGGGACTCGAATGGTGACTAACTATGGCTACACCTTC
j_call: TRBJ1-2
d_call: NA
v_call: TRBV2
cdr3_length: 16
clone_size: NA

cdr3_aa: CASSLESWSYSGNTIYF
cdr3_nt: TGCGCCAGCAGCTTGGAATCCTGGAGCTACTCTGGAAACACCATATATTTT
j_call: TRBJ1-3
d_call: NA
v_call: TRBV5-1
cdr3_length: 17
clone_size: NA

cdr3_aa: CASSSGTRQETQYF
cdr3_nt: TGTGCCAGCAGCTCAGGGACCCGTCAAGAGACCCAGTACTTC
j_call: TRBJ2-5
d_call: NA
v_call: TRBV5-6
cdr3_length: 14
clone_size: NA

cdr3_aa: CASNAQGLGTDTQYF
cdr3_nt: TGTGCCAGCAACGCCCAGGGGCTGGGCACAGATACGCAGTATTTT
j_call: TRBJ2-3
d_call: NA
v_call: TRBV9
cdr3_length: 15
clone_size: NA

cdr3_aa: CASSPYSYNSPLHF
cdr3_nt: TGTGCCAGCAGTCCCTACTCCTATAATTCACCCCTCCACTTT
j_call: TRBJ1-6
d_call: NA
v_call: TRBV5-6
cdr3_length: 14
clone_size: NA